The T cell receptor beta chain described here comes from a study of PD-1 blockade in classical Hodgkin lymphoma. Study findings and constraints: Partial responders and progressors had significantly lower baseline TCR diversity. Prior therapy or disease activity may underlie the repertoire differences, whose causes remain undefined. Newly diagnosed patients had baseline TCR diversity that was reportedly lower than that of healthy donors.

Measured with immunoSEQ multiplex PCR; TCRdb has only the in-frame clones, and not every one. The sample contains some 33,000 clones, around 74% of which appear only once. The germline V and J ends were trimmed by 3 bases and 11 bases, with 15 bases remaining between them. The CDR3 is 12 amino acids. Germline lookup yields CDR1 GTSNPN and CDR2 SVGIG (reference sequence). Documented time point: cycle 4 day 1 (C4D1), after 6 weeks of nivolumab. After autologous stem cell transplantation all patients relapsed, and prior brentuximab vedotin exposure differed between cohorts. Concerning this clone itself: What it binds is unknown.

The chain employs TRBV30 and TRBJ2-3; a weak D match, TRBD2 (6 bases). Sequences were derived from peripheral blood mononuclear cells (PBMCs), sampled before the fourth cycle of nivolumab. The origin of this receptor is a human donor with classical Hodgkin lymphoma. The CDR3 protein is CAWSTTGLGQYF. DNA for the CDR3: TGTGCCTGGAGCACGACGGGACTGGGGCAGTATTTT.